This T cell receptor beta chain was found in a study of T cell repertoires in cytomegalovirus infection. About the study: A matching HLA type, together with CMV infection, was signaled by public TCR beta signatures.

At least ten counts were recorded for this clonotype. Its specificity is not known. Trimming at V came to 1 base and at J to 4 bases, leaving 6 bases not matched to a gene. The CDR3 is 16 residues long. Looked up from germline, CDR1 is SGHTA and CDR2 is FQGNSA. A single record per CDR3 protein comes from TCRdb applying MiXCR to the reads. This sample yields about 680,000 distinct CDR3 sequences, of which 20% to 25% are seen a single time; 7% to 9% belongs to the top ten. General study findings and limits: Cumulative frequency of public TCR beta families picked out carriers of CMV plus the relevant HLA. The response measured ex vivo was dominated by TCR beta clonotypes (HLA-C-restricted and CMV-specific).

The gene calls are TRBV7-2 and TRBJ2-5; 10 positions agree with TRBD2. The sample consisted of CD8+ T cells from PBMCs. The TCR was taken from a human donor in good health (CMV status not recorded). Some clones in this sample may be carry-over from other donors' samples. CDR3 sequence (DNA): TGTGCCAGCAGCTTAGAGTCAGCGGGGGGGGGAGAGACCCAGTACTTC. It is translated as CASSLESAGGGETQYF.